Below are 31 T cell receptor beta chains sequenced from a single sample in a study of T cell repertoires in cytomegalovirus infection (dated by TCRdb to about 2019). The treatment or condition label corresponds to: in vitro stimulation with specific CMV peptide epitopes to enrich CMV-specific T cells. The sequencer was an Illumina HiSeq 1500. TCRdb reprocessing: public reads trimmed at Q25 with fastp, clones called with MiXCR, in-frame beta chains kept. Every distinct CDR3 protein forms one entry, paired with its most common genes and DNA. The sample records hundreds of thousands of distinct CDR3 sequences, about two fifths of which are singletons. Roughly two fifths of the sample goes to the ten largest clones. No antigen is known for these receptors. The sample consisted of cultured PBMCs, taken from culture after CMV antigen stimulation. The receptor source for this set is a human donor in good health (CMV status not recorded). Some clones in this sample may be carry-over from other donors' samples.

The chain uses TRBV7-8 and TRBJ2-6; D is ambiguous. There are 18 residues in the CDR3. Germline-derived CDR1 and CDR2 are SGHVS and FQNEAQ. The V end lost 1 base, the J end lost 4 bases, and 17 bases lay between the germline ends. As DNA, the CDR3 is TGTGCCAGCAGCTTAGTTTTCTCAACTCTACGGGGGGCCAACGTCCTGACTTTC. Protein: CASSLVFSTLRGANVLTF.

This clonotype was found many times. V and J are TRBV7-2 and TRBJ1-2; TRBD1 agrees at 7 bases. Per germline, CDR1 SGHTA and CDR2 FQGNSA. The CDR3 extends over 15 amino acids. The trim removed 4 bases at V and 2 bases at J, leaving 7 bases unmatched. The chain's CDR3 is CASSSRTGDNYGYTF. The CDR3 bases are TGTGCCAGCAGCTCACGGACAGGAGACAACTATGGCTACACCTTC.

This clonotype was observed a few times. One end of the junction varies from germline; a read error may be responsible. The chain recombines TRBV7-9 with TRBJ2-4, with 11 bases aligning to TRBD2. Germline V gene data show CDR1 as SEHNR and CDR2 as FQNEAQ (reference sequence). This CDR3 has 13 amino acids. For the CDR3, the DNA is TGTGCCAGCAGCCGCGGGACTAGCGGTTTAGGGCACTTC. Its protein is CASSRGTSGLGHF.

V gene TRBV12-3 or TRBV12-4 combines with J gene TRBJ1-4; tentatively, D is TRBD1 (5 bases). The V gene lost 0 bases and the J gene lost 4 bases, with 9 bases spanning the gap. The CDR3 sequence is 15 residues long. CDR3 sequence reads: CASSLAGTINEKLFF. As DNA, the CDR3 is TGTGCCAGCAGTTTAGCAGGGACCATTAATGAAAAACTGTTTTTT.

This clonotype has just a few counts. The chain links TRBV5-1 to TRBJ2-1; D gene uncertain. V was pared by 4 bases and J by 0 bases, with 20 bases between. This CDR3 is built from 18 residues. In germline, CDR1 is SGHRS, CDR2 YFSETQ. In DNA, the CDR3 is TGCGCCAGCAGCCCCTTTCAAGTAGGTGCCCTCTCCTACAATGAGCAGTTCTTC. Translating it yields CASSPFQVGALSYNEQFF.

This clonotype was detected once. The V call is TRBV5-5, the J call TRBJ2-2, with D hard to call. Germline CDR1 is SGHKS and CDR2 is YYEKEE (reference sequence). This CDR3 has 14 amino acids. Trimming took off 0 bases at V and 6 bases at J, with 9 bases between the two ends. CDR3: CASSLGPRAGELFF. In DNA form, the CDR3 reads TGTGCCAGCAGCTTGGGCCCCCGGGCCGGGGAGCTGTTTTTT.

In nucleotides, the CDR3 is TGTGCCAGCAGTTATCGGGACCGAGAGGGGCCCCAGCATTTT. Its translation: CASSYRDREGPQHF. The chain links TRBV6-5 to TRBJ1-5; possibly TRBD1 for D (5 bases). The CDR3 extends over 14 amino acids. Trimming took off 3 bases at V and 9 bases at J, with 15 bases between the two ends. Per germline, CDR1 MNHEY and CDR2 SVGAGI.

The V gene is TRBV3-1, the J gene TRBJ1-5; maybe TRBD1 (6 bases). This CDR3 spans 16 amino acids. CDR1 LGHDT and CDR2 YNNKEL come from the germline V gene (reference sequence). Trimming stripped 1 base from V and 2 bases from J, with 12 bases between. CDR3 bases: TGTGCCAGCAGCCAAGGCGGACAGTGGGGCAATCAGCCCCAGCATTTT. It encodes CASSQGGQWGNQPQHF.

In this sample, this clonotype turned up a few times. The chain has TRBV3-1 and TRBJ1-3; a possible D gene is TRBD1 (6 bases). Germline-derived CDR1 and CDR2 are LGHDT and YNNKEL (reference sequence). The V gene lost 4 bases and the J gene lost 4 bases, with 11 bases spanning the gap. The CDR3 has 14 amino acids. CDR3 in amino acids: CASSPQGGGNTIYF. In DNA, the CDR3 is TGTGCCAGCAGCCCACAGGGTGGCGGAAACACCATATATTTT.

CDR3 bases: TGTGCCAGCAGCCCCCAGGTAGCGGGGGCCTTTTCGACGCAGTATTTT. Encoded protein: CASSPQVAGAFSTQYF. The chain employs TRBV3-1 and TRBJ2-3, with 9 bases aligning to TRBD2. Trimming cost V 4 bases and J 9 bases; bases outside gene matches: 14. The CDR3 sequence is 16 residues long. Germline CDR1 and CDR2: LGHDT and YNNKEL (reference sequence).

V gene TRBV5-1 combines with J gene TRBJ2-1, with 7 positions matching TRBD1. The J segment lost 4 bases and the V segment lost 4 bases, leaving 2 bases of the junction unmatched. This CDR3 is built from 13 residues. Germline CDR1 reads SGHRS; CDR2 reads YFSETQ. The CDR3 loop reads CASSPTGYNEQFF. The CDR3 nucleotides read TGCGCCAGCAGCCCGACAGGGTACAATGAGCAGTTCTTC.

V and J are TRBV7-8 and TRBJ2-1; D remains unclear. CDR3 length: 12 residues. In germline, CDR1 is SGHVS, CDR2 FQNEAQ. Trimming pared 1 base from V and 11 bases from J, leaving 9 bases between. The DNA of the CDR3 is TGTGCCAGCAGCTTAGAACCCTACAAGCAGTTCTTC. The encoded protein is CASSLEPYKQFF.

This clonotype was observed a few times. The chain uses TRBV19 and TRBJ1-5, with TRBD1 matching over 7 bases. Germline V CDR1 and CDR2: LNHDA, SQIVND (reference sequence). The CDR3 is 13 amino acids. With V trimmed by 8 bases and J by 3 bases, 4 bases remained unmatched. The CDR3 bases are TGTGCCAGTTCGACAGGGTCCAATCAGCCCCAGCATTTT. The encoded protein is CASSTGSNQPQHF.

The chain joins TRBV20-1 to TRBJ1-2, with 8 bases fitting TRBD1. With 2 bases clipped from V and 5 bases from J, the junction kept 7 bases outside the gene matches. Germline assignment: CDR1 DFQATT and CDR2 SNEGSKA (reference sequence). CDR3 length: 14 residues. DNA for the CDR3: TGCAGTGCTAGAAGACAGGGGACAATGTATGGCTACACCTTC. Residues: CSARRQGTMYGYTF.

The sample holds one count of this clonotype. In nucleotides, the CDR3 is TGTGCCACCATGGGAAGCGGGGGGGCCGAGGAGACCCAGTACTTC. This encodes CATMGSGGAEETQYF. The chain is built from TRBV24-1 and TRBJ2-5; TRBD2 matches 10 bases. J lost 5 bases, V lost 8 bases, and 10 bases had no gene match. The germline gives CDR1 KGHDR, CDR2 SFDVKD. This CDR3 contains 15 residues.

The chain employs TRBV7-4 and TRBJ1-1; the D is unclear. The CDR3 has 16 residues. From germline, CDR1 is SGHVT and CDR2 SQSDAQ. V gave up 6 bases and J gave up 4 bases, with 21 bases separating them. The CDR3 loop is CASRLIHSRAFTEAFF. The CDR3 DNA reads TGTGCCAGCAGATTAATACACAGCCGGGCTTTCACTGAAGCTTTCTTT.

This clonotype was picked up a small number of times. The chain joins TRBV7-2 to TRBJ2-7; 7 bases align to TRBD2. V gave up 5 bases and J gave up 3 bases; unmatched junction bases: 10. Per the germline V gene, CDR1 is SGHTA and CDR2 is FQGNSA. The CDR3 runs 15 residues. The CDR3 DNA reads TGTGCCAGCAGCCTAGTATGGGGGGGGGGCTACGAGCAGTACTTC. This sequence encodes CASSLVWGGGYEQYF.

This chain connects TRBV6-1 to TRBJ1-5; 8 bases fit TRBD1. Per the germline V gene, CDR1 is MNHNS and CDR2 is SASEGT. This CDR3 contains 18 residues. Trimming removed 2 bases from V and 4 bases from J; junction bases left unmatched: 13. The chain's CDR3 is CASSERTGWGKLNQPQHF. Here the CDR3 DNA reads TGTGCCAGCAGTGAAAGGACAGGGTGGGGAAAATTGAATCAGCCCCAGCATTTT.

The CDR3 DNA follows: TGTGCCAGCAGCCTGCGCGAGTACACCGGGGAGCTGTTTTTT. Encoded protein: CASSLREYTGELFF. The rearrangement links TRBV7-2 to TRBJ2-2; unclear D gene. The germline gives CDR1 SGHTA, CDR2 FQGNSA. This CDR3 is 14 amino acids long. The V end lost 5 bases, the J end lost 3 bases, and 10 bases lay between the germline ends.

This clonotype was observed at least ten times. The V and J genes are TRBV7-2 and TRBJ1-5; D not resolved. Trimming removed 5 bases from V and 1 base from J, with 9 bases in between. The CDR3 sequence is 14 residues long. Germline V gives CDR1 SGHTA, CDR2 FQGNSA. For the CDR3, the DNA is TGTGCCAGCAGCGCCCGTGGGAGCAATCAGCCCCAGCATTTT. Amino acid sequence: CASSARGSNQPQHF. Combining the CDR3 with reference TRBV7-2 and TRBJ1-5 gives the whole variable domain GAGVSQSPSNKVTEKGKDVELRCDPISGHTALYWYRQSLGQGLEFLIYFQGNSAPDKSGLPSDRFSAERTGGSVSTLTIQRTQQEDSAVYLCASSARGSNQPQHFGDGTRLSIL.

The genes are TRBV6-6 and TRBJ2-7; 12 bases are a match to TRBD1. Germline trimming cut 7 bases from V and 6 bases from J; bases unmatched to any gene: 4. The length of the CDR3 is 13 residues. From germline, CDR1 is MNHNY and CDR2 SVGAGI (reference sequence). The CDR3 DNA is TGTGCCAGCACCGGGACAGGGGGCGTCGAGCAGTACTTC. Amino acids: CASTGTGGVEQYF.

There are a few counts of this clonotype. V and J are TRBV7-6 and TRBJ2-7; D ambiguous. V lost 2 bases and J lost 4, with 12 bases in between. Germline CDR1 SGHVS, CDR2 FNYEAQ. This CDR3 comprises 14 residues. CDR3 sequence reads: CASSLNGVGYEQYF. CDR3 nucleotides: TGTGCCAGCAGCTTAAATGGGGTGGGGTACGAGCAGTACTTC.

The chain is built from TRBV18 and TRBJ2-7; TRBD1 agrees at 8 bases. V lost 2 bases to trimming and J lost 4 bases; unmatched junction nucleotides: 7. This CDR3 has 15 residues. Per germline, CDR1 KGHSH and CDR2 LQKENI. The CDR3: CASSPSSQGAYEQYF. The CDR3 DNA reads as TGTGCCAGCTCACCATCGTCGCAGGGGGCATACGAGCAGTACTTC.

This clonotype was recorded a few times. This chain uses TRBV11-2 with TRBJ2-1; D is unresolved. This CDR3 spans 15 amino acids. The V end was cut by 2 bases, the J end by 0 bases, with 8 bases between. Germline V gene sequence: CDR1 SGHAT, CDR2 FQNNGV. CDR3 bases: TGTGCCAGCAGCTTACTGGACGTCTCCTACAATGAGCAGTTCTTC. This codes for CASSLLDVSYNEQFF.

This clonotype was picked up a small number of times. The chain couples TRBV12-3 or TRBV12-4 to TRBJ2-1; 10 positions match TRBD1. This CDR3 is 18 amino acids long. The trim removed 10 bases at V and 3 bases at J, leaving 18 bases unmatched. The CDR3: CATRPGQGSNNFYNEQFF. CDR3 bases: TGTGCCACACGACCGGGACAGGGGTCCAATAATTTCTACAATGAGCAGTTCTTC.

V gene TRBV11-2 combines with J gene TRBJ2-4, with D perhaps matching TRBD2 (6 bases). In germline, CDR1 is SGHAT, CDR2 FQNNGV. The CDR3 contains 14 residues. Trimming took off 5 bases at V and 9 bases at J, with 17 bases between the two ends. The CDR3 region is CASSPARGEAIQYF. In nucleotides, the CDR3 is TGTGCCAGCAGCCCCGCCCGAGGGGAGGCCATTCAGTACTTC. Based on the CDR3 plus reference TRBV11-2 and TRBJ2-4, the full variable domain is EAGVAQSPRYKIIEKRQSVAFWCNPISGHATLYWYQQILGQGPKLLIQFQNNGVVDDSQLPKDRFSAERLKGVDSTLKIQPAKLEDSAVYLCASSPARGEAIQYFGAGTRLSVL.

The rearrangement joins TRBV6-2 or TRBV6-3 to TRBJ1-4, with D possibly matching TRBD1 (5 bases). This CDR3 contains 14 residues. The V and J ends lost 7 bases and 5 bases respectively, with 14 bases between them. Germline CDR1 is MNHEY and CDR2 is SVGEGT. CDR3 residues: CASTMGTANEKLFF. The CDR3 DNA reads as TGTGCCAGCACAATGGGGACCGCGAATGAAAAACTGTTTTTT.

The chain carries TRBV7-2 and TRBJ2-1; 7 bases are shared with TRBD2. After removal of 5 bases from V and 10 bases from J, the junction contained 8 bases not matched to a gene. The CDR3 is 13 residues long. CDR1 SGHTA and CDR2 FQGNSA come from the germline V gene. In DNA, the CDR3 is TGTGCCAGCAGCGAAATCCCCGGGGGGGAGCAGTTCTTC. It codes for CASSEIPGGEQFF.

CDR3: CASSFRLARDNEQFF. CDR3 coding DNA: TGTGCCAGCAGTTTTAGGCTAGCGAGAGACAATGAGCAGTTCTTC. V usage is TRBV12-3 or TRBV12-4 and J usage is TRBJ2-1; D is perhaps TRBD2 (6 bases). V lost 3 bases to trimming and J lost 5 bases, with 14 bases between them. The CDR3 loop spans 15 amino acids.

The V gene is TRBV6-2 or TRBV6-3, the J gene TRBJ2-7; D remains ambiguous. V lost 8 bases and J 2 bases, leaving 13 bases between the germline ends. In germline, CDR1 is MNHEY, CDR2 SVGEGT. The CDR3 totals 13 residues. CDR3 region: CASARRNAYEQYF. The CDR3 region has the DNA TGTGCCAGCGCTAGGCGGAATGCCTACGAGCAGTACTTC.

This clonotype was recorded a few times. J is TRBJ1-1 and V is TRBV12-3 or TRBV12-4, with unresolved D. CDR3 size: 13 residues. Trimming took 1 base from V and 4 from J, leaving 7 bases between them. The CDR3 is CASSLDHGTEAFF. CDR3 bases: TGTGCCAGCAGTTTAGACCATGGCACTGAAGCTTTCTTT.